What follows describes a single T cell receptor (beta chain). Which antigen it targets is not known. The sample holds no much larger clone one base away, and base qualities are not on file. CDR1 SQVTM and CDR2 ANQGSEA were looked up in the germline V gene. Inclusive of the bounding cysteine and phenylalanine, the CDR3 is 12 residues long. The retained sequence is limited to the CDR3, 36 bases, with the frame set at the first base. V loses 4 bases of germline sequence and J loses 3 bases, and the interval between the two ends is 10 bases. The library was generated by the immunoSEQ multiplex PCR assay. The clones in this table, taken by TCRdb from immuneACCESS, are in-frame only. Not every clone is retained; where verified, under half of the shortfall comes from an unresolved V gene, and the cause of the rest is unknown. For this sample the table gives about 62,000 clones, of which 89% were detected only once. The ten largest clones add up to around 2.5% of the sample.

The sample comes from a study of T cell changes during pregnancy in multiple sclerosis (dated by TCRdb to the late 2010s). Background for the entire study: The study examined how the T cell repertoire changed over the course of pregnancy in women with multiple sclerosis.

The sample consisted of peripheral blood, taken in the first trimester of pregnancy. This receptor was obtained from a female donor with multiple sclerosis, enrolled in a pregnancy study. The chain links TRBV29-1 with TRBJ2-7; possibly the D gene is TRBD1, per 5 matching bases. The DNA is TGCAGCGTTGGACAGATAGGCTACGAGCAGTACTTC. Translated, this is CSVGQIGYEQYF.